The T cell receptor (beta chain) described here comes from a study of beta chain features in type 1 diabetes. In the case of this clone: Its antigen is undetermined.

The V gene end was trimmed by 7 bases and the J gene end by 8 bases; junction bases not matched to a gene: 8. There are 16 residues in the CDR3. Germline V gives CDR1 LNHDA, CDR2 SQIVND (reference sequence). Study-wide findings and caveats: Researchers report that Type 1 diabetes patients had moderately but significantly shorter TCRB CDR3s across all four CD4+ subsets. Type 1 diabetes patients had VDJ junctions that carried fewer insertions and more deletions.

The sequenced template was cDNA made from the entire isolated RNA. This table comes from immunoSEQ multiplex PCR, and its TCRdb copy is limited to in-frame clones, with some not included. Counted here are some 330,000 clones, 10% to 15% occurring once; the ten biggest clones make up 0.0095% to 0.012%. CD45RO/CCR7/CD25/CD127/CD95/CD27 staining was used to isolate CD4+ naive, central memory, regulatory and stem cell-like memory cells by sorting. Sequenced material: naive CD4+ T cells from blood. The sequence was obtained from a woman younger than 35 with type 1 diabetes. The chain uses TRBV19 and TRBJ2-1; the match to TRBD2 covers 16 bases. As DNA, the CDR3 is TGTGCCAGTACTTTGTCGGGACTAGCGGGAGGGTATGAGCAGTTCTTC. Protein product: CASTLSGLAGGYEQFF.